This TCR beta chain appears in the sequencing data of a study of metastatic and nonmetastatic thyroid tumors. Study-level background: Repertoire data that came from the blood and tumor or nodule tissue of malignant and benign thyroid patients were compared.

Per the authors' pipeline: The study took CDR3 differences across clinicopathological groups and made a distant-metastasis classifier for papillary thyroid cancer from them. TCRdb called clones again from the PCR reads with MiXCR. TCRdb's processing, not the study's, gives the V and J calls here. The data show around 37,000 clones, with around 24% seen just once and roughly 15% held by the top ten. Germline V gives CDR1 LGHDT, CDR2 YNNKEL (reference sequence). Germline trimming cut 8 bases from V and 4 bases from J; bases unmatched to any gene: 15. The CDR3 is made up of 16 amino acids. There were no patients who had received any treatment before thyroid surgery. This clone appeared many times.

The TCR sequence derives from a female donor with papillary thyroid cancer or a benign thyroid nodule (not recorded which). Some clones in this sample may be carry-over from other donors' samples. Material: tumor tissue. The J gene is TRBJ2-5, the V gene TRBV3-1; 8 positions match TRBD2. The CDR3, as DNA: TGTGCCAGCGGACCCGGGGGGGGGAGGGTACGAGAGACCCAGTACTTC. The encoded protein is CASGPGGGRVRETQYF.